Detailed here is one TCR beta chain. Authors' processing steps: Amplifying reference gene primers gave estimates of nucleated cell counts. Profiled with immunoSEQ multiplex PCR; TCRdb holds only in-frame clones, not every one. The V and J calls and the clone size are those of that table, but D and trimming were determined from the DNA. This sample has 280,000 or so clones, with approximately 83% found just once. Germline V gives CDR1 SGDLS, CDR2 YYNGEE. V lost 4 bases, J lost 7 bases, and 4 bases stayed unmatched. The CDR3 consists of 12 residues. These data are taken from a study of blood T cell repertoires in COVID-19. The overall study: Some COVID-19 samples were acute and others convalescent; all came from the United States, Italy and Spain. From T cells, B-cell-depleted T cells, or PBMCs came the material, which was cDNA or gDNA.

The chain has TRBV9 and TRBJ1-1, with 7 positions matching TRBD1. Material for sequencing was peripheral blood. The sequence came from a human donor in a cohort sampled during active COVID-19. The CDR3 loop is CASSTRQGEAFF. The CDR3 DNA follows: TGTGCCAGCAGCACTCGACAGGGTGAAGCTTTCTTT.